This TCR beta chain is from a study of T cells in Graves' hyperthyroidism and ophthalmopathy. Across the whole study: At initial diagnosis, before any treatment had begun, peripheral blood was obtained.

What was amplified from RNA transcripts were TCR beta CDR3 regions. A first-round RT-PCR of the TCR CDR3 used the HTBI primer set. One entry per CDR3 protein results from TCRdb running MiXCR on the multiplex PCR reads. The data show some 490,000 distinct CDR3 sequences, about 16% seen once. This CDR3 is built from 13 residues. V was cut by 2 bases and J by 5 bases, with 12 bases left in between. The germline V gene has CDR1 GTSNPN and CDR2 SVGIG (reference sequence). This clonotype was recorded at least ten times. V gene TRBV30 combines with J gene TRBJ2-5; no clear D gene. Sequencing used blood. This TCR was sampled from a woman aged 25 to 39 with Graves' ophthalmopathy. CDR3 coding DNA: TGTGCCTGGAGTCCCGACAATGGGGAGACCCAGTACTTC. Protein product: CAWSPDNGETQYF.